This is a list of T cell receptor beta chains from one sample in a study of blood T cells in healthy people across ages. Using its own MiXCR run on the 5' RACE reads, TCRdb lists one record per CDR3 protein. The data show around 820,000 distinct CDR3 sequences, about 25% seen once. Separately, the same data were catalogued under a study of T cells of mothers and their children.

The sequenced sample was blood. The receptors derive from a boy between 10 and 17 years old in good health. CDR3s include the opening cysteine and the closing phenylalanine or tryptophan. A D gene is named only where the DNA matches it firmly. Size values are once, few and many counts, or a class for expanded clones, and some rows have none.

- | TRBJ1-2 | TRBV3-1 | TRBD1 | TGTGCCAGCAGCCAGAGGTTCGGACAGGCTAACTATGGCTACACCTTC | CASSQRFGQANYGYTF
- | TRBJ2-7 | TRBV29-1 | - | TGCAGCGTTGTGCAAGACTACGAGCAGTACTTC | CSVVQDYEQYF
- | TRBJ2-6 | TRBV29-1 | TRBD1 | TGCAGCGTTGAGGATAACCTCGGACAGGGATCAACTGGGGCCAACGTCCTGACTTTC | CSVEDNLGQGSTGANVLTF
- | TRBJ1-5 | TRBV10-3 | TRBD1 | TGTGCCGTCAAGACAGGGCCCAATCAGCCCCAGCATTTT | CAVKTGPNQPQHF
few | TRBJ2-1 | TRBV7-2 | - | TGTGCCAGCAGCTCACCAGGAGCTAGCTCCTACAATGAGCAGTTCTTC | CASSSPGASSYNEQFF
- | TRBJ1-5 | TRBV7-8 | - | TGTGCCAGCAGCTTAGGGACTCATAGCAATCAGCCCCAGCATTTT | CASSLGTHSNQPQHF
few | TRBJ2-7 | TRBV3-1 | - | TGTGCCAGCAGCCCACCCGGATCTGGAGGGTCCGAGCAGTACTTC | CASSPPGSGGSEQYF
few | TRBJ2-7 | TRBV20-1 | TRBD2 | TGCAGTGCTAGGGGGCTAGCGGATCTCTCCTACGAGCAGTACTTC | CSARGLADLSYEQYF
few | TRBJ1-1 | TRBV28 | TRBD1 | TGTGCCAGCAGGCAATTACAGGGGACTCTGAACACTGAAGCTTTCTTT | CASRQLQGTLNTEAFF
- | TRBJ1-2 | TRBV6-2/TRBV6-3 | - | TGTGCCAGCAGCCCCCGAGGGTTCGACGGCTACACCTTC | CASSPRGFDGYTF
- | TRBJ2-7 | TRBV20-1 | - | TGCAGTGCTCACCTCGACAGGACGGAAACCTACGAGCAGTACTTC | CSAHLDRTETYEQYF
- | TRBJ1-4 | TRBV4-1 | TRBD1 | TGCGCCAGCAGCCAGATTGGTCAGGGGGCCTTGGCTAATGAAAAACTGTTTTTT | CASSQIGQGALANEKLFF
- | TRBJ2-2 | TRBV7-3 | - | TGTGCCAGCAGCCGACAGCCCGGGGAGCTGTTTTTT | CASSRQPGELFF
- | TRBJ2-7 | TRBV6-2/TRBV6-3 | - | TGTGCCAGCAGGGGCAGCCTTACCTACGAGCAGTACTTC | CASRGSLTYEQYF
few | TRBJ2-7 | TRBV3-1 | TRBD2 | TGTGCCAGCAGCCAGCGGGGGGAGGACGAGCAGTACTTC | CASSQRGEDEQYF
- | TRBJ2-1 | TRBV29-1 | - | TGCAGCGTTGACGGACAAATCTACAATGAGCAGTTCTTC | CSVDGQIYNEQFF
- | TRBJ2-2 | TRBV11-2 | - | TGTGCCAGCAGCCCCGTCGGGAGCGCGAACACCGGGGAGCTGTTTTTT | CASSPVGSANTGELFF
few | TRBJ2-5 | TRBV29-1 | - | TGCAGCGTTGGAGGGAGATTCATGGAGACCCAGTACTTC | CSVGGRFMETQYF
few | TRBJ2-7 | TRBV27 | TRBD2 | TGTGCCAGCAGCTTCCATGGCGGGGGGGCCAGGGCGGACGGCGAGCAGTACTTC | CASSFHGGGARADGEQYF
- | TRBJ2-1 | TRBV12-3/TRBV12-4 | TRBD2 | TGTGCCAGCATCCTCGGTAGCGGGGGGGCCAATGAGCAGTTCTTC | CASILGSGGANEQFF
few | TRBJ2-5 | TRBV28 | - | TGTGCCAGCTACCCCGGGCTAGCAGAGTACCAAGAGACCCAGTACTTC | CASYPGLAEYQETQYF
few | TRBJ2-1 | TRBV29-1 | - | TGCAGCGTTGGGGGGGGGCGATTTGCTGATGAGCAGTTCTTC | CSVGGGRFADEQFF
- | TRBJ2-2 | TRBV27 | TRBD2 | TGTGCCAGCGAGCCGGGACTAGGGGTCGGGGAGCTGTTTTTT | CASEPGLGVGELFF
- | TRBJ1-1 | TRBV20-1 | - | TGCAGTGCAACCAAAGGGGGATCGGGGGCTGAAGCTTTCTTT | CSATKGGSGAEAFF
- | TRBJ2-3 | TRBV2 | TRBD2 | TGTGCCAGCACCGAAGGACTAGCGGGACCAGATACGCAGTATTTT | CASTEGLAGPDTQYF
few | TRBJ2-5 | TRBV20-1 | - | TGCAGTGCTAGACACTCCGGGGGCCAAGAGACCCAGTACTTC | CSARHSGGQETQYF